These T cell receptor beta chains were read from a single sample in a study of radiation and T cells in renal cell carcinoma. The data were produced by immunoSEQ multiplex PCR, yet TCRdb's version contains in-frame clones alone and is incomplete. Seen here are around 100,000 clones, approximately 82% observed once, and the top ten hold 7.2%. The specimen comprised blood, sampled from a patient whose treatment included radiotherapy and nephrectomy. These receptors were taken from a man aged 55 to 69 with renal cell carcinoma. The CDR3 runs from the conserved cysteine through the conserved F or W. The D gene is left open where the match is weak. Where a row states a size, it is once, few, many or the class of an expanded clone; other rows omit it.

J gene	clone size	D gene	V gene	CDR3 DNA	CDR3 protein
TRBJ1-2	-	-	TRBV5-1	TGCGCCAGCAGCTACGGGACGGGCTATGGCTACACCTTC	CASSYGTGYGYTF
TRBJ2-5	-	-	TRBV19	TGTGCCAGTAGTCCCCGACAGAACCAAGAGACCCAGTACTTC	CASSPRQNQETQYF
TRBJ1-2	-	-	TRBV10-3	TGTGCCATCAGTGTAATGCCGTCGGGTAGAGGCATCACGCGGGGCTACACCTTC	CAISVMPSGRGITRGYTF
TRBJ2-7	many	TRBD2	TRBV7-2	TGTGCCAGCAGCTTAGCGGCGGGAGATGAGCAGTACTTC	CASSLAAGDEQYF
TRBJ2-7	-	TRBD1	TRBV29-1	TGCAGCGTGATGGACAGGGGGCCCTACGAGCAGTACTTC	CSVMDRGPYEQYF
TRBJ1-1	-	-	TRBV6-5	TGTGCCAGCAGGGAGGGACGCCCGAACACTGAAGCTTTCTTT	CASREGRPNTEAFF
TRBJ2-7	-	-	TRBV10-3	TGTGCCATCAGTGAGGACACCTACGAGCAGTACTTC	CAISEDTYEQYF
TRBJ2-1	-	TRBD1	TRBV9	TGTGCCAGCAGCGAGAGGACAGGGGGCAGGGATGAGCAGTTCTTC	CASSERTGGRDEQFF
TRBJ2-6	-	-	TRBV4-1	TGCGCCAGCAGCCAAGATGGGCCCCGTTTGACGCGGGGGGCCAACGTCCTGACTTTC	CASSQDGPRLTRGANVLTF
TRBJ2-7	-	-	TRBV5-3	TGTGCCAGCAGCTTCTCGGGTGGTGGGCAGCGCGAGCAGTACTTC	CASSFSGGGQREQYF
TRBJ2-3	-	-	TRBV27	TGTGCCAGTCGACAGGACCCCACAGATACGCAGTATTTT	CASRQDPTDTQYF
TRBJ1-5	-	-	TRBV28	TGTGCCAGCAGTTCCGGAGGGGGGGGATATAGCAATCAGCCCCAGCATTTT	CASSSGGGGYSNQPQHF
TRBJ2-1	few	-	TRBV21-1	TGTGCCAGCCCCGGCGGGTTCGGGGAGCAGTTCTTC	CASPGGFGEQFF
TRBJ2-2	-	-	TRBV7-9	TGTGCCAGCAGCTGGGGGACTGATTACACCGGGGAGCTGTTTTTT	CASSWGTDYTGELFF
TRBJ1-3	-	-	TRBV19	TGTGCCAGTAGTAGGGCACAGGTAACCGCTGGAAACACCATATATTTT	CASSRAQVTAGNTIYF
TRBJ1-5	many	-	TRBV6-1	TGTGCCAGCAGTGTTAGCAATCAGCCCCAGCATTTT	CASSVSNQPQHF
TRBJ2-7	-	TRBD2	TRBV6-5	TGTGCCAGCACCGGGGGGGTCGAGCAGTACTTC	CASTGGVEQYF
TRBJ2-5	-	-	TRBV5-6	TGTGCCAGCAGCTTGGCCCCTGGTCCTTCAGAGTCGGAGACCCAGTACTTC	CASSLAPGPSESETQYF
TRBJ2-5	-	TRBD2	TRBV9	TGTGCCAGCAGCTCCACTAGCGGGGGAAGAGAGACCCAGTACTTC	CASSSTSGGRETQYF
TRBJ1-5	-	-	TRBV2	TGTGCCAGCCATTCTCAGGGGATAGGACAGCCCCAGCATTTT	CASHSQGIGQPQHF
TRBJ1-5	-	-	TRBV5-1	TGCGCCAGCAGCTTGCGCCCCACAGGGTCGGGCAATCAGCCCCAGCATTTT	CASSLRPTGSGNQPQHF
TRBJ1-4	-	-	TRBV5-1	TGCGCCAGCAGCCTAGGGACCCGAAGGGGTAATGAAAAACTGTTTTTT	CASSLGTRRGNEKLFF
TRBJ2-5	-	-	TRBV10-3	TGTGCCATCAGTGAGTCGGCGGGGACCCAGTACTTC	CAISESAGTQYF
TRBJ1-2	-	-	TRBV6-1	TGTGCCAGCAGGGTGGGAGATAACTATGGCTACACCTTC	CASRVGDNYGYTF
TRBJ2-7	-	-	TRBV2	TGTGCCAGCAGTGAAATGGCGGCGCTCTCCTACGAGCAGTACTTC	CASSEMAALSYEQYF
TRBJ2-7	-	-	TRBV10-3	TGTGCCATCGGGGACAGCGGGTACGAGCAGTACTTC	CAIGDSGYEQYF
TRBJ2-7	-	TRBD2	TRBV9	TGTGCCAGCAGCTTTAGCGGGAGTTCCTACGAGCAGTACTTC	CASSFSGSSYEQYF
TRBJ1-1	few	-	TRBV5-1	TGCGCCAGCAGCTTGTGGGGGGACACTGAAGCTTTCTTT	CASSLWGDTEAFF
TRBJ2-7	-	-	TRBV1	TGCACCAGCAGTAGACTAGCGGGAGGCTACGGTGTGGCGGACTTC	CTSSRLAGGYGVADF
TRBJ2-6	-	-	TRBV29-1	TGCAGCCCCAGGCAGAGCTCTGGGGCCAACGTCCTGACTTTC	CSPRQSSGANVLTF
TRBJ2-5	-	TRBD2	TRBV7-9	TGTGCCAGCAGCTTAGGCCCTAGCGGGACCCAGTACTTC	CASSLGPSGTQYF
TRBJ1-2	once	-	TRBV29-1	TGCAGCGTGGGGGACTATGCCTATGGCTACACCTTC	CSVGDYAYGYTF
TRBJ2-7	-	-	TRBV5-1	TGCGCCAGCAATCCCGGACTGCGACCATTTTCCTACGAGCAGTACTTC	CASNPGLRPFSYEQYF
TRBJ2-7	once	-	TRBV7-7	TGTGCCAGCAGCTTAGGACCGGGACCTACCTACGAGCAGTACTTC	CASSLGPGPTYEQYF
TRBJ2-3	-	-	TRBV27	TGTGCCAGCAGTTTATCTTCAGCGAACACAGATACGCAGTATTTT	CASSLSSANTDTQYF
TRBJ2-3	-	-	TRBV29-1	TGCAGCGTTGAACACTCGATGTCCACAGATACGCAGTATTTT	CSVEHSMSTDTQYF
TRBJ2-7	-	-	TRBV27	TGTGCCAGCAGTTTATCGCAAGCGGGACAACCACCCCTCTACGAGCAGTACTTC	CASSLSQAGQPPLYEQYF